This record covers a single TCR beta chain. Methods used by the authors: Amplification of reference gene primers was used by the study to estimate nucleated cell counts. Profiled with immunoSEQ multiplex PCR; TCRdb holds only in-frame clones, not every one. Clonal size and the V and J genes are those of that table, whereas D and trimming came from the DNA. Of 23,000 or so clones in the sample, roughly 87% were seen once. This CDR3 has 12 residues. J gave up 5 bases and V 6 bases, and 3 bases lay outside the gene matches. Germline lookup yields CDR1 KGHSH and CDR2 LQKENI. The data originate from a study of blood T cell repertoires in COVID-19. Study context: The United States, Italy and Spain supplied acute and convalescent COVID-19 samples. PBMCs, B-cell-depleted T cells, or T cells provided the cDNA or gDNA that made up the material.

The rearrangement joins TRBV18 to TRBJ2-7; 8 positions match TRBD1. Input material: peripheral blood. This TCR derives from a man between 65 and 85 years old with acute or convalescent COVID-19. The CDR3 nucleotides are TGTGCCAGCTCCCCGACAGGGGACGAGCAGTACTTC. It translates to CASSPTGDEQYF.